One and the same sample provided the 26 T cell receptor beta chains below, sequenced in a study of CD8+CD57+ T cells in acquired aplastic anemia. Profiles of TCR beta VDJ and CDR3 were generated from a genomic DNA template. In TCRdb, the reads were re-called with MiXCR into one record per CDR3 protein. The sample contains roughly 170,000 distinct CDR3 sequences, roughly 50% of which appear only once. Previously, flow cytometry had revealed CD8+CD57+ cell expansion in the patients chosen for sequencing. Sequencing was done on a sample of sorted CD4+, CD8+, or CD8+CD57+ T cells (not recorded which) from PBMCs. The receptor set was obtained from a human donor with aplastic anemia.

The chain is built from TRBV19 and TRBJ1-5; possibly TRBD1 for D (5 bases). The CDR3 length is 12 residues. With 11 bases removed from V and 7 bases from J, the gap between germline ends came to 15 bases. CDR1 LNHDA and CDR2 SQIVND come from the germline V gene (reference sequence). CDR3 loop: CASLGPGQPQHF. The DNA for the CDR3 is TGTGCCTCCTTGGGGCCGGGCCAGCCCCAGCATTTT.

A single count supports this clonotype. CDR3 region: CAISKSGLSSYEQYF. The CDR3 DNA is TGTGCCATCAGTAAATCAGGGCTCAGCTCCTACGAGCAGTACTTC. The genes are TRBV10-3 and TRBJ2-7; D might be TRBD1 (5 bases). The CDR3 is made up of 15 amino acids. Per germline, CDR1 ENHRY and CDR2 SYGVKD. V was shortened by 5 bases and J by 0 bases, with 14 bases between the two germline ends.

This chain links TRBV20-1 with TRBJ2-1; D gene unclear. This CDR3 spans 17 amino acids. The ends were cut back, 0 bases at V and 4 bases at J, with 19 bases in the middle. Per the germline V gene, CDR1 is DFQATT and CDR2 is SNEGSKA (reference sequence). CDR3 amino acids: CSAREARLLLVYNEQFF. CDR3 coding DNA: TGCAGTGCTAGAGAGGCGCGGCTCCTCCTCGTATACAATGAGCAGTTCTTC.

Of note for this clonotype: Likely a read error: the CDR3 ends without its conserved phenylalanine or tryptophan. The V call is TRBV29-1, the J call TRBJ1-2; D unresolved. The CDR3 has 14 amino acids. V gave up 0 bases and J gave up 2 bases, with 10 bases separating them. Per the germline V gene, CDR1 is SQVTM and CDR2 is ANQGSEA. CDR3 bases: TGCAGCGTTGAAGACGCAGACGGGAACTATGGCTACACCCTC. This codes for CSVEDADGNYGYTL.

This clonotype was seen repeatedly, ten times or more. The chain uses TRBV4-1 and TRBJ1-5; 10 nucleotides agree with TRBD1. This CDR3 has 15 residues. CDR1 and CDR2 (germline): MGHRA, YSYEKL. Trimming took 1 base from V and 4 from J; bases not matched to a gene: 1. CDR3 sequence: CASSQADRGNQPQHF. In nucleotides, the CDR3 is TGCGCCAGCAGCCAAGCGGACAGGGGGAATCAGCCCCAGCATTTT.

This clonotype occurred a few times. At one of its ends the junction is not consistent with the germline gene, which may arise from a read error. The CDR3 sequence is CASNLVTGREQCF. CDR3 bases: TGTGCCAGCAACTTAGTGACAGGGCGCGAGCAGTGCTTC. The chain joins TRBV7-9 to TRBJ2-7; the match to TRBD1 covers 7 bases. The CDR3 consists of 13 residues. Looked up from germline, CDR1 is SEHNR and CDR2 is FQNEAQ (reference sequence). Using reference TRBV7-9 and TRBJ2-7 for the parts outside the CDR3, the full variable domain is DTGVSQNPRHKITKRGQNVTFRCDPISEHNRLYWYRQTLGQGPEFLTYFQNEAQLEKSRLLSDRFSAERPKGSFSTLEIQRTEQGDSAMYLCASNLVTGREQCFGPGTRLTVT.

The V call is TRBV28, the J call TRBJ1-1; D may be TRBD1 (5 bases). CDR1 and CDR2 from the germline V gene are MDHEN and SYDVKM. The CDR3 runs to 13 residues. Trimming pared 3 bases from V and 8 bases from J, leaving 13 bases between. CDR3 loop: CASSFSRGGEAFF. As DNA, the CDR3 is TGTGCCAGCAGTTTCTCTAGGGGCGGCGAAGCTTTCTTT.

This clonotype was seen repeatedly, ten times or more. V and J are TRBV11-3 and TRBJ2-3, with D unclear. Germline V lookup: CDR1 SGHNT, CDR2 YENEEA. Between the trimmed V and J ends, which lost 3 bases and 1 base, there was a span of 8 bases. The CDR3 runs 14 residues. As DNA, the CDR3 is TGTGCCAGCAGCTTTAGTGACGGCACAGATACGCAGTATTTT. The encoded protein is CASSFSDGTDTQYF.

For this clonotype: Since a much larger clone is just one base distant, this may be a read error. The V gene is TRBV5-1, the J gene TRBJ1-4; 7 nucleotides line up with TRBD1. The CDR3 runs 15 residues. Germline loops: CDR1 SGHRS, CDR2 YFSETQ. V was pared by 3 bases and J by 5 bases, with 7 bases of the junction left unmatched. CDR3 residues: CASSSPGQTNEKLFF. DNA of the CDR3: TGCGCCAGCAGCTCGCCGGGACAGACGAATGAAAAACTGTTTTTT.

The chain recombines TRBV2 with TRBJ2-7; 10 bases are a match to TRBD1. Trimming removed 7 bases from V and 4 bases from J; junction bases left unmatched: 4. The CDR3 is 13 amino acids. CDR1 and CDR2 from the germline V gene are SNHLY and FYNNEI. CDR3 amino acids: CASIRQGAYEQYF. DNA of the CDR3: TGTGCCAGCATTCGACAGGGGGCATACGAGCAGTACTTC.

This chain links TRBV10-3 with TRBJ2-7; no clear D gene. The CDR3 totals 12 residues. Germline lookup yields CDR1 ENHRY and CDR2 SYGVKD. V was cut by 4 bases and J by 5 bases, with 9 bases left in between. DNA for the CDR3: TGTGCCATCAGTGGCGATTACCACGAGCAGTACTTC. Protein sequence: CAISGDYHEQYF.

This clonotype was seen a single time. A much more abundant neighbour one base away suggests this may be a read error. The chain is built from TRBV6-1 and TRBJ2-5; weak D call: TRBD1 (5 bases). The CDR3 has 13 residues. Germline V gives CDR1 MNHNS, CDR2 SASEGT. Trimming left V 4 bases short and J 5 bases short, with 11 bases between. The CDR3 spells CASSGTWGETQYF. The CDR3 DNA follows: TGTGCCAGCAGTGGGACATGGGGCGAGACCCAGTACTTC.

CDR3 in amino acids: CASSFTPGGGYTF. The CDR3 region has the DNA TGCGCCAGCAGCTTTACGCCAGGGGGTGGCTACACCTTC. V gene TRBV5-1 combines with J gene TRBJ1-2; 7 bases are a match to TRBD1. V lost 2 bases, J lost 7 bases, and 5 bases stayed unmatched. This CDR3 spans 13 amino acids. Germline V gene lookup returns CDR1 SGHRS and CDR2 YFSETQ. The whole variable domain, filled in from reference TRBV5-1 and TRBJ1-2, reads KAGVTQTPRYLIKTRGQQVTLSCSPISGHRSVSWYQQTPGQGLQFLFEYFSETQRNKGNFPGRFSGRQFSNSRSEMNVSTLELGDSALYLCASSFTPGGGYTFGSGTRLTVV.

V is TRBV6-1 and J is TRBJ2-7, with D perhaps assigned TRBD1 or TRBD2 (6 bases each). CDR1 and CDR2 (germline): MNHNS, SASEGT. The V end lost 3 bases, the J end lost 0 bases, and 9 bases lay between the germline ends. The CDR3 length is 14 residues. The CDR3 DNA reads as TGTGCCAGCAGTGACCGGGGGCTCTCCTACGAGCAGTACTTC. Protein product: CASSDRGLSYEQYF.

A note on this clonotype: A junction end diverges from the germline sequence, so it may reflect a read error. The rearrangement links TRBV20-1 to TRBJ1-6; 7 bases align to TRBD1. Germline assignment: CDR1 DFQATT and CDR2 SNEGSKA (reference sequence). The CDR3 is 15 residues long. CDR3 residues: CSTRDQGGYHSPLHF. The DNA of the CDR3 is TGCAGTACTAGAGATCAGGGGGGATATCATTCACCCCTCCACTTT.

This clonotype was seen only once. Here the CDR3 DNA reads TGTGCTACAGGGACTAGCGGGGGGGCGGGGAATGAGCAGTTCTTC. It specifies CATGTSGGAGNEQFF. V gene TRBV25-1 combines with J gene TRBJ2-1, with 16 positions matching TRBD2. The length of the CDR3 is 15 residues. Germline CDR1 and CDR2: MGHDK and SYGVNS.

This clonotype was detected ten times or more. The V call is TRBV6-1, the J call TRBJ2-2; D is perhaps TRBD1 (6 bases). From germline, CDR1 is MNHNS and CDR2 SASEGT. Trimming left V 6 bases short and J 6 bases short, with 14 bases between. This CDR3 comprises 14 residues. The CDR3 bases are TGTGCCAGCAGGATGGAGGCAGGGGCCGGGGAGCTGTTTTTT. It yields the protein CASRMEAGAGELFF.

This clonotype was seen only once. J is TRBJ2-3 and V is TRBV20-1; 9 bases are shared with TRBD2. The CDR3 has 16 residues. Germline V CDR1 and CDR2: DFQATT, SNEGSKA (reference sequence). V lost 6 bases and J lost 3; bases outside the gene matches: 13. CDR3: CSADFLASGVTDTQYF. CDR3 sequence (DNA): TGCAGTGCCGACTTCCTCGCTAGCGGGGTAACAGATACGCAGTATTTT.

The V gene is TRBV7-8, the J gene TRBJ1-5; D remains ambiguous. V was cut by 2 bases and J by 2 bases, with 10 bases left in between. Germline V gene data show CDR1 as SGHVS and CDR2 as FQNEAQ. CDR3 length: 15 residues. CDR3 in DNA: TGTGCCAGCAGCTTACGGGGTGGCGGCAATCAGCCCCAGCATTTT. Residues: CASSLRGGGNQPQHF.

This clonotype was counted between two and nine times. The J gene is TRBJ2-3, the V gene TRBV24-1, with D maybe TRBD2 (6 bases). V was trimmed by 3 bases and J by 0 bases, leaving 12 bases between them. The V gene's germline CDR1 is KGHDR and CDR2 SFDVKD. CDR3 length: 16 residues. The CDR3 sequence: CATSDRAGGSTDTQYF. Here the CDR3 DNA reads TGTGCCACCAGTGATAGAGCCGGAGGGAGCACAGATACGCAGTATTTT.

This clonotype was counted at least ten times. The DNA of the CDR3 is TGTGCCAGCAGTTTGTCGGGCGGAAACACCATATATTTT. Its protein product is CASSLSGGNTIYF. V usage is TRBV12-3 or TRBV12-4 and J usage is TRBJ1-3; D uncertain. The CDR3 is 13 residues long. Trimming pared 3 bases from V and 4 bases from J, leaving 7 bases between.

This clonotype showed up many times. In DNA form, the CDR3 reads TGTGCCAGCAGCTTAGCGAGGTCCCAAGAGACCCAGTACTTC. Translated, it gives CASSLARSQETQYF. V usage is TRBV11-2 and J usage is TRBJ2-5; D gene uncertain. This CDR3 comprises 14 residues. Trimming pared 1 base from V and 1 base from J, leaving 7 bases between. Germline CDR1 is SGHAT and CDR2 is FQNNGV.

This clonotype was counted only a few times. V and J are TRBV29-1 and TRBJ2-7; D perhaps matches TRBD2 (6 bases). The CDR3 loop spans 14 amino acids. Trimming stripped 3 bases from V and 2 bases from J, with 14 bases between. CDR1 is SQVTM, CDR2 ANQGSEA, per germline. Here the CDR3 DNA reads TGCAGCGTTGAGGGGCGGGACGGCACCTACGAGCAGTACTTC. It encodes CSVEGRDGTYEQYF.

CDR3: CASGEKQGFVGYTF. CDR3 DNA: TGTGCCAGCGGAGAGAAACAGGGCTTCGTAGGCTACACCTTC. The chain couples TRBV12-3 or TRBV12-4 to TRBJ1-2; tentatively, D is TRBD1 (6 bases). The CDR3 is 14 residues long. The V end lost 8 bases, the J end lost 8 bases, and 21 bases lay between the germline ends.

This clonotype appeared a few times. The gene calls are TRBV11-1 and TRBJ1-2; 10 nucleotides align to TRBD1. With 4 bases clipped from V and 4 bases from J, the junction kept 9 bases outside the gene matches. The length of the CDR3 is 16 residues. Germline values: CDR1 SGHAT, CDR2 FQDESV (reference sequence). CDR3 in amino acids: CASSSDRDRGVYGYTF. DNA of the CDR3: TGTGCCAGCAGCTCGGACCGGGACAGGGGAGTCTATGGCTACACCTTC.

The CDR3 here is CASNRDRGNSPLHF. CDR3 nucleotides: TGCGCCAGCAACCGGGACAGGGGAAATTCACCCCTCCACTTT. The J gene is TRBJ1-6, the V gene TRBV4-1, with 10 bases aligning to TRBD1. The CDR3 has 14 amino acids. The germline V gene has CDR1 MGHRA and CDR2 YSYEKL. The V segment lost 7 bases and the J segment 7 bases; nucleotides outside the gene matches: 4.